Listed below are T cell receptor beta chains from one sample, sequenced in a study of vaccination and CD4 T cells after COVID-19. Via MiXCR, TCRdb re-called the PCR reads, giving one row per CDR3 protein. The sample comprises 31,000 or so distinct CDR3 sequences, around 49% of which are singletons, and 5% to 6% rests with the top ten. The sequencing here drew on CD4+ T cells from blood, taken about 7 months after SARS-CoV-2 vaccination. These receptors were taken from a human donor who had recovered from COVID-19. Both conserved end residues are part of each CDR3. A D gene is named only where the DNA matches it firmly. Some rows mark clone size as missing; the rest say once, few, many or name a class of expanded clone.

d_gene: TRBD1
v_gene: TRBV5-3
j_gene: TRBJ2-1
abundance: NA
CDR3nt: TGTGCCAGCAGCGTGACAGGGTTCTATGAGCAGTTCTTC
CDR3aa: CASSVTGFYEQFF

d_gene: NA
v_gene: TRBV27
j_gene: TRBJ2-7
abundance: NA
CDR3nt: TGTGGGTCGGGAAAAGGCTACGAGCAGTACTTC
CDR3aa: CGSGKGYEQYF

d_gene: NA
v_gene: TRBV19
j_gene: TRBJ1-2
abundance: NA
CDR3nt: TGTGCCAGTTACTCCAGGCAAGGACGTATAGATGGCTACACCTTC
CDR3aa: CASYSRQGRIDGYTF

d_gene: NA
v_gene: TRBV7-2
j_gene: TRBJ1-2
abundance: NA
CDR3nt: TGTGCCAGCAGCTTAGAGTACAGGCTTGGCTATGGCTACACCTTC
CDR3aa: CASSLEYRLGYGYTF

d_gene: NA
v_gene: TRBV7-9
j_gene: TRBJ2-2
abundance: few
CDR3nt: TGTGCCAGCCAGACGGGGAGCCGGAACACCGGGGAGCTGTTTTTT
CDR3aa: CASQTGSRNTGELFF

d_gene: NA
v_gene: TRBV7-6
j_gene: TRBJ2-3
abundance: NA
CDR3nt: TGTGCCAGCAGCTTATTGTGGTCCCTCACAGATACGCAGTATTTT
CDR3aa: CASSLLWSLTDTQYF

d_gene: TRBD1
v_gene: TRBV7-2
j_gene: TRBJ2-7
abundance: few
CDR3nt: TGTGCCAGCAGCTCCAACAGGGGTTCGGACGAGCAGTACTTC
CDR3aa: CASSSNRGSDEQYF

d_gene: TRBD1
v_gene: TRBV7-3
j_gene: TRBJ1-2
abundance: NA
CDR3nt: TGTGCCAGCAGCCCAGGTGGCACAGGGGTTTCAGGCGGCTACACCTTC
CDR3aa: CASSPGGTGVSGGYTF

d_gene: TRBD1
v_gene: TRBV19
j_gene: TRBJ2-7
abundance: NA
CDR3nt: TGTGCCAGTAGCACCCAAGGACAGGGGAACTCCTACGAGCAGTACTTC
CDR3aa: CASSTQGQGNSYEQYF

d_gene: NA
v_gene: TRBV19
j_gene: TRBJ2-3
abundance: NA
CDR3nt: TGTGCCAGTAGTGGCATCACAGATACGCAGTATTTT
CDR3aa: CASSGITDTQYF